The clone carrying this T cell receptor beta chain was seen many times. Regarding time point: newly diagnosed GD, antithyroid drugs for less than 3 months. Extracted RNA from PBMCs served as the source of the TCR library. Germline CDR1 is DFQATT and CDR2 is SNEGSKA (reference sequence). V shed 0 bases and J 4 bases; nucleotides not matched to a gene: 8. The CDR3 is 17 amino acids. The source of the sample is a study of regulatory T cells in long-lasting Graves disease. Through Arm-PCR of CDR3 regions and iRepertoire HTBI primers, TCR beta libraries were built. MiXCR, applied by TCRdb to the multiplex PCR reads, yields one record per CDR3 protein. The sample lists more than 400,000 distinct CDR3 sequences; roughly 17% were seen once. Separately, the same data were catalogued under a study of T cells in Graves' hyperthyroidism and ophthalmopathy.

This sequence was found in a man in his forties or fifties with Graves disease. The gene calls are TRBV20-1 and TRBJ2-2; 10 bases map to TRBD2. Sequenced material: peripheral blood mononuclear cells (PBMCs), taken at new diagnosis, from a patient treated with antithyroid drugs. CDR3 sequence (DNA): TGCAGTGCTAGAGATCCCCAGCGGGAGGGCCGCACCGGGGAGCTGTTTTTT. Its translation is CSARDPQREGRTGELFF.